Listed below are T cell receptor beta chains from one sample, sequenced in a study of blood T cell repertoires in COVID-19. Profiled with immunoSEQ multiplex PCR; TCRdb holds only in-frame clones, not every one. Seen here are 100,000 or so clones, more than 70% observed once, and the top ten hold under 15%. The specimen was peripheral blood. These receptors were obtained from a woman in her fifties or sixties in a cohort sampled during active or convalescent COVID-19. CDR3s include the opening cysteine and the closing phenylalanine or tryptophan. D genes are given only for firm matches. Where a row states a size, it is once, few, many or the class of an expanded clone; other rows omit it.

j_gene,abundance,v_gene,d_gene,CDR3aa,CDR3nt
TRBJ2-7,.,TRBV6-1,TRBD2,CASSDGLAGVGDEQYF,TGTGCCAGCAGTGACGGGCTAGCGGGAGTAGGCGACGAGCAGTACTTC
TRBJ2-7,.,TRBV6-5,.,CVSRTPGYVYEQYF,TGTGTCAGCAGGACCCCCGGGTATGTGTACGAGCAGTACTTC
TRBJ1-4,.,TRBV4-1,.,CASSQDPGEKLFF,TGCGCCAGCAGCCAAGATCCGGGAGAAAAACTGTTTTTT
TRBJ1-3,.,TRBV19,.,CASSDISGNTIYF,TGTGCCAGTAGCGACATCTCTGGAAACACCATATATTTT
TRBJ1-5,.,TRBV20-1,TRBD1,CSASFGGTGGQPQHF,TGCAGTGCTAGTTTTGGCGGGACAGGGGGTCAGCCCCAGCATTTT
TRBJ1-1,.,TRBV21-1,.,CASRQQGTGSKDTEAFF,TGTGCCAGCAGACAACAGGGAACGGGTTCAAAGGACACTGAAGCTTTCTTT
TRBJ1-2,.,TRBV27,TRBD1,CASSYRTGGVSYTF,TGTGCCAGCAGTTATCGGACAGGGGGTGTTAGCTACACCTTC
TRBJ1-2,.,TRBV7-9,TRBD1,CASSPTTGVMDGYTF,TGTGCCAGCAGCCCAACGACAGGGGTCATGGATGGCTACACCTTC
TRBJ2-7,.,TRBV19,.,CASSITPGSSVGEQYF,TGTGCCAGTAGTATAACCCCAGGGTCCTCAGTTGGCGAGCAGTACTTC
TRBJ2-5,.,TRBV11-2,TRBD1,CASSPLWTGGQETQYF,TGTGCCAGCAGCCCCCTATGGACAGGGGGCCAAGAGACCCAGTACTTC
TRBJ2-3,.,TRBV10-1,.,CASSTTGRSTDTQYF,TGCGCCAGCAGTACGACAGGCCGTAGCACAGATACGCAGTATTTT
TRBJ2-3,.,TRBV11-2,.,CASSLEPGQDTQYF,TGTGCCAGCAGCTTAGAGCCAGGGCAAGATACGCAGTATTTT
TRBJ1-5,.,TRBV6-6,.,CASSSLRGDSNQPQHF,TGTGCCAGCAGTTCCCTCCGCGGGGATAGCAATCAGCCCCAGCATTTT
TRBJ2-5,.,TRBV28,.,CASSSGDSKETQYF,TGTGCCAGCAGTTCTGGGGACTCTAAAGAGACCCAGTACTTC
TRBJ1-3,.,TRBV2,.,CASRLAGNTIYF,TGTGCCAGCAGGCTAGCTGGAAACACCATATATTTT
TRBJ2-7,.,TRBV7-8,TRBD1,CASSLLGQPYEQYF,TGTGCCAGCAGCCTACTGGGACAGCCCTACGAGCAGTACTTC
TRBJ1-2,.,TRBV6-6,TRBD1,CASSSRDRGLDGYTF,TGTGCCAGCAGTTCCCGGGACAGGGGGCTGGATGGCTACACCTTC
TRBJ1-1,.,TRBV29-1,.,CSVDQGNTEAFF,TGCAGCGTTGACCAGGGTAACACTGAAGCTTTCTTT
TRBJ2-3,.,TRBV4-1,TRBD2,CASSHGTSGRDTQYF,TGCGCCAGCAGCCACGGGACTAGCGGGAGAGATACGCAGTATTTT
TRBJ2-3,few,TRBV5-1,TRBD2,CASSKTSGGALGDTQYF,TGCGCCAGCAGCAAAACTAGCGGGGGGGCCCTCGGAGATACGCAGTATTTT
TRBJ2-7,once,TRBV27,.,CASSFNRDEQYF,TGTGCCAGCAGTTTCAACAGGGACGAGCAGTACTTC
TRBJ1-5,.,TRBV6-6,.,CASSYTDQPQHF,TGTGCCAGCAGTTACACAGATCAGCCCCAGCATTTT
TRBJ1-1,.,TRBV6-5,TRBD1,CASSYSGTGNTEAFF,TGTGCCAGCAGTTACTCGGGGACAGGGAACACTGAAGCTTTCTTT
TRBJ2-7,once,TRBV5-4,.,CASSPGTKWAYEQYF,TGTGCCAGCAGCCCGGGGACAAAATGGGCCTACGAGCAGTACTTC
TRBJ2-2,.,TRBV2,TRBD2,CASRTSGMNTGELFF,TGTGCCAGCAGGACTAGCGGGATGAACACCGGGGAGCTGTTTTTT
TRBJ2-7,.,TRBV24-1,TRBD1,CATSDGGQGNPYEQYF,TGTGCCACCAGTGATGGAGGACAGGGGAACCCCTACGAGCAGTACTTC
TRBJ2-1,.,TRBV6-5,TRBD1,CASSYLRGQGEQFF,TGTGCCAGCAGTTACCTTCGGGGACAGGGTGAGCAGTTCTTC
TRBJ2-1,once,TRBV9,TRBD2,CASREGLAEYNEQFF,TGTGCCAGCAGGGAAGGACTAGCGGAGTACAATGAGCAGTTCTTC
TRBJ1-4,.,TRBV20-1,TRBD1,CSASSQGADNEKLFF,TGCAGTGCTAGTTCCCAGGGGGCGGATAATGAAAAACTGTTTTTT
TRBJ2-4,.,TRBV25-1,TRBD2,CASRAVSGGQNIQYF,TGTGCCAGCCGGGCGGTAAGCGGGGGGCAAAACATTCAGTACTTC
TRBJ2-2,.,TRBV5-1,TRBD1,CASNRDRIGTGELFF,TGCGCCAGTAACCGGGACAGAATAGGCACCGGGGAGCTGTTTTTT
TRBJ2-5,.,TRBV27,.,CASSLRGETQYF,TGTGCCAGCAGTTTACGCGGAGAGACCCAGTACTTC
TRBJ2-7,once,TRBV14,.,CASSQQGYKFSDEQYF,TGTGCCAGCAGCCAACAGGGTTACAAATTTTCTGACGAGCAGTACTTC
TRBJ2-7,once,TRBV11-2,.,CASSFIAGPYEQYF,TGTGCCAGCAGCTTCATCGCGGGACCCTACGAGCAGTACTTC
TRBJ1-6,.,TRBV21-1,.,CASSLRSNSPLHF,TGTGCCAGCAGCTTACGCAGTAATTCACCCCTCCACTTT